This is a list of T cell receptor beta chains from one sample in a study of T cells in Graves' hyperthyroidism and ophthalmopathy. From the multiplex PCR reads, TCRdb called clonotypes with MiXCR, one entry per CDR3 protein. The sample consists of about 690,000 distinct CDR3 sequences, roughly 17% of them appearing once. Sequenced: blood. All receptors derive from a man over 45 with Graves' hyperthyroidism. Each CDR3 is given with its conserved first and last residue.

j_call v_call cdr3_length cdr3_aa
TRBJ1-1 TRBV5-1 15 CASSLLQGTNTEAFF
TRBJ2-1 TRBV12-3/TRBV12-4 13 CASIPDSQNEQFF
TRBJ1-2 TRBV11-1 15 CATPPGQGANYGYTF
TRBJ1-3 TRBV28 16 CASSRLGTSSGNTIYF
TRBJ2-3 TRBV9 16 CASSLDWVVGPDTQYF
TRBJ2-7 TRBV18 13 CASTPQGAYEQYF
TRBJ1-5 TRBV12-3/TRBV12-4 14 CASIQLYSNQPQHF
TRBJ2-3 TRBV9 14 CASSVAQGTDTQYF
TRBJ2-3 TRBV7-8 15 CASSLRGDPGGTQYF
TRBJ1-1 TRBV12-5 14 CASGWEDPGTEAFF
TRBJ2-1 TRBV30 16 CAWTQGLAGLGNEQFF
TRBJ2-1 TRBV18 15 CASSRQGGSYNEQFF
TRBJ2-1 TRBV28 15 CASSLRLAGAIEQFF
TRBJ2-7 TRBV6-5 16 CASSYSQASASYEQYF
TRBJ2-1 TRBV7-9 19 CASSPERWAGGPSYNEQFF
TRBJ2-1 TRBV5-1 16 CASSLATAGANNEQFF
TRBJ1-5 TRBV28 15 CASSFARQGNQPQHF
TRBJ1-4 TRBV12-3/TRBV12-4 12 CASSLGIPKLFF
TRBJ2-7 TRBV7-9 14 CASSLAGAVLEQYF
TRBJ2-6 TRBV7-9 13 CASKKAGANVLTF
TRBJ2-7 TRBV2 15 CASSQTGQLAYEQYF
TRBJ2-5 TRBV20-1 14 CSASSSAVQETQYF
TRBJ2-7 TRBV7-3 16 CASSLQGPSGSYEQYF
TRBJ1-2 TRBV7-9 15 CASSTRDRANYGYTF
TRBJ1-2 TRBV7-9 12 CASSPDRQGYTF
TRBJ1-2 TRBV28 10 CASSKMGYTF
TRBJ2-5 TRBV5-1 15 CASSSPGRQQETQYF
TRBJ2-7 TRBV9 14 CASSVGDDTYEQYF
TRBJ2-3 TRBV7-2 16 CASFEANRPSTDTQYF
TRBJ2-1 TRBV5-1 15 CASSLVGGARDEQFF
TRBJ2-7 TRBV7-9 14 CASSPTSGRDEQYF
TRBJ2-2 TRBV5-5 13 CASSDRDSGELFF
TRBJ2-7 TRBV3-1 15 CASSQEGTIIYEQYF
TRBJ2-6 TRBV25-1 16 CASSEGNTAGANVLTF
TRBJ2-1 TRBV15 14 CATSRDRGPVEQFF
TRBJ2-1 TRBV2 18 CASRKGTGTSGSYNEQFF
TRBJ1-4 TRBV2 14 CASKSKSTNEKLFF
TRBJ1-5 TRBV28 14 CASIGGSRNQPQHF
TRBJ2-3 TRBV6-1 17 CASRGVVKGTLTDTQYF
TRBJ2-5 TRBV28 13 CASSFRDLETQYF
TRBJ2-5 TRBV27 15 CASSSWTSGRETQYF
TRBJ1-4 TRBV7-2 15 CASSAGGRFREKLFF
TRBJ2-7 TRBV20-1 12 CSARLKGHEQYF
TRBJ2-6 TRBV27 16 CASSLLHVSGANVLTF
TRBJ1-1 TRBV5-1 15 CASSLQGEVGTEAFF
TRBJ2-7 TRBV2 15 CASRADGNPTYEQYF
TRBJ1-2 TRBV28 15 CASSWTGGAIYGYTF
TRBJ2-2 TRBV7-8 16 CASSLVGGGPTGELFF